The 2 T cell receptor beta chains below all came from one sample that was sequenced in a study of T cells in localized non-small cell lung cancer. Measured with immunoSEQ multiplex PCR; TCRdb has only the in-frame clones, and not every one. The sample consists of under 35,000 clones, about four fifths of them appearing once. This material consisted of peripheral blood, taken before any cancer treatment. The receptors derive from a male donor aged 60 or older with stage III squamous cell lung carcinoma.

The chain employs TRBV2 and TRBJ1-1, with unresolved D. There are 14 residues in the CDR3. Deletions cut 4 bases from V and 1 base from J, with 10 bases between. The germline V gene has CDR1 SNHLY and CDR2 FYNNEI. CDR3 in DNA: TGTGCCAGCAGTGGTATTGGAGGGAACACTGAAGCTTTCTTT. This codes for CASSGIGGNTEAFF.

The chain is built from TRBV25-1 and TRBJ2-2, with TRBD1 matching over 7 bases. Germline-derived CDR1 and CDR2 are MGHDK and SYGVNS. The CDR3 is 15 amino acids. V lost 6 bases to trimming and J lost 6 bases; unmatched junction nucleotides: 10. The chain's CDR3 is CASSMTRQGAGELFF. CDR3 DNA: TGTGCCAGCAGCATGACCCGACAGGGTGCCGGGGAGCTGTTTTTT. The complete variable domain, with remaining parts taken from reference TRBV25-1 and TRBJ2-2, reads EADIYQTPRYLVIGTGKKITLECSQTMGHDKMYWYQQDPGMELHLIHYSYGVNSTEKGDLSSESTVSRIRTEHFPLTLESARPSHTSQYLCASSMTRQGAGELFFGEGSRLTVL.